A single T cell receptor beta chain is shown here with its context. Antigen unknown. These data are taken from a study of response to subunit inactivated influenza vaccine. The study's findings and limits: After each seasonal influenza vaccination, few new T cells are recruited, the authors suggested.

In TCRdb, the RT-PCR reads were re-called with MiXCR into one record per CDR3 protein. The sample consists of some 500,000 distinct CDR3 sequences, 10% to 15% of them appearing once. The clonotype originates from a man aged 50 to 59 who received an inactivated influenza vaccine. The sample here was PBMCs from blood, taken roughly 45 days after vaccination.

In nucleotides, the CDR3 is TGTGCCAGCAGTGGGACAGCCGAGCAGTACTTC. The encoded protein is CASSGTAEQYF. V gene TRBV25-1 combines with J gene TRBJ2-7, with D possibly matching TRBD1 (6 bases). CDR3 length: 11 residues. Germline V gene sequence: CDR1 MGHDK, CDR2 SYGVNS. The V end lost 4 bases, the J end lost 6 bases, and 7 bases lay between the germline ends.